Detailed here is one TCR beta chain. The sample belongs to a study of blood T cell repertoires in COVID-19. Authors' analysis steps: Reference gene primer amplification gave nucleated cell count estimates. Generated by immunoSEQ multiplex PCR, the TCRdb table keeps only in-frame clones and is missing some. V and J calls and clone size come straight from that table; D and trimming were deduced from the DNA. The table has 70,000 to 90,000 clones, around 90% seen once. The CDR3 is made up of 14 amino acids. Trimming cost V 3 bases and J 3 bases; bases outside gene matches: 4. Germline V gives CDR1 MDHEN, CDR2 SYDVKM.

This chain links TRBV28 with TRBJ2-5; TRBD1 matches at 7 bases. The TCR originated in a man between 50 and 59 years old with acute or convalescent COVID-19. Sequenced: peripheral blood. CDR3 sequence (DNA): TGTGCCAGCAGTTTCCCGACAGGGAAAGAGACCCAGTACTTC. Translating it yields CASSFPTGKETQYF.